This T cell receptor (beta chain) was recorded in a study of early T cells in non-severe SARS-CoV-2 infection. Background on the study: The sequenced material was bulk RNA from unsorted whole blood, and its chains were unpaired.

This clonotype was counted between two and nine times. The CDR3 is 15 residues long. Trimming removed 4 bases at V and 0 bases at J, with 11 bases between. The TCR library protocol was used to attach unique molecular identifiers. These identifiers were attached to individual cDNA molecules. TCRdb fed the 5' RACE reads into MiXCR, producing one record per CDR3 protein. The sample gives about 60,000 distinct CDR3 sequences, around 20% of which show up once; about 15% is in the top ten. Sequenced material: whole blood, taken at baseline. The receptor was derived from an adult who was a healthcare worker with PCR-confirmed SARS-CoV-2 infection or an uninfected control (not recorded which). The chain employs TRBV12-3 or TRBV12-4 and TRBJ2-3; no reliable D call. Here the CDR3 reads CASSSDRHSTDTQYF. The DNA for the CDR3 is TGTGCCAGCAGTTCTGATCGTCATAGCACAGATACGCAGTATTTT.